This TCR beta chain was captured in a study of shared clonotypes between healthy human individuals. Study overall: Each donor had three CD4 naive, three CD4 memory, two CD8 naive and one CD8 memory plate. Study findings and constraints: It was the non-shared clonotypes that had lower generation probabilities than clonotypes shared by all four donors. Clonotypes that were shared across four donors made up 4.5% to 5% of naive CD4 clonotypes.

The CDR3 contains 15 residues. Germline values: CDR1 SGHNT, CDR2 YYREEE (reference sequence). V lost 3 bases, J lost 0 bases, and 10 bases lay in between. Sequencing was performed with immunoSEQ multiplex PCR; in TCRdb, only in-frame clones are kept and a portion is missing. The sample lists some 2,000,000 clones; approximately 95% were seen once. Worth noting for this clone: The target antigen is unknown.

V is TRBV5-4 and J is TRBJ2-1; D unresolved. The sample was naive CD4+ T cells sorted from blood. The subset denotes: CD45RA+ positively selected. The TCR sequence derives from a man younger than 35 in good health. CDR3 nucleotides: TGTGCCAGCAGCTCAAGGGTAAGCTCCTACAATGAGCAGTTCTTC. Encoded protein: CASSSRVSSYNEQFF.